These T cell receptor beta chains were read from a single sample in a study of post-analysis software for immune sequencing data. TCRdb recomputed calls from the PCR reads with MiXCR, one row per CDR3 protein. The repertoire holds roughly 670,000 distinct CDR3 sequences, with around 64% as singletons. The specimen was blood. Receptors originate from a girl under 10 years old with multiple sclerosis. Both conserved end residues are part of each CDR3. Fields, in order: clone size, D gene, V gene, J gene, CDR3 DNA, CDR3 protein. A D gene is named only where the DNA matches it firmly. Some rows have no size entry. The others give once, few or many, or a class for an expanded clone.

clone_size: .; d_call: TRBD1; v_call: TRBV10-3; j_call: TRBJ2-7; cdr3_nt: TGTGCCATCAGTGTAACCCGGGACAGGGGTAGGGACGAGCAGTACTTC; cdr3_aa: CAISVTRDRGRDEQYF
clone_size: .; d_call: .; v_call: TRBV11-2; j_call: TRBJ2-5; cdr3_nt: TGTGCCAGCAGCTTAGCGTTCGGGGCCCCAGAGAACCAGTACTTC; cdr3_aa: CASSLAFGAPENQYF
clone_size: .; d_call: .; v_call: TRBV7-6; j_call: TRBJ2-1; cdr3_nt: TGTGCCAGCAGCTTAGCCCAGGCGGTATCCTACAATGAGCAGTTCTTC; cdr3_aa: CASSLAQAVSYNEQFF
clone_size: .; d_call: TRBD1; v_call: TRBV27; j_call: TRBJ1-2; cdr3_nt: TGTGCCAGCAGTTTTATCGGGTTCAGGGGGGAGTTAAACTATGGCTACACCTTC; cdr3_aa: CASSFIGFRGELNYGYTF
clone_size: few; d_call: TRBD1; v_call: TRBV5-1; j_call: TRBJ1-2; cdr3_nt: TGCGCCAGCAGCGGCGGACAGGGGGCTAGTGGCTACACCTTC; cdr3_aa: CASSGGQGASGYTF
clone_size: .; d_call: .; v_call: TRBV20-1; j_call: TRBJ2-3; cdr3_nt: TGCAGTGCTAGATCGGACCGGGGGCCCGGAGATACGCAGTATTTT; cdr3_aa: CSARSDRGPGDTQYF
clone_size: .; d_call: .; v_call: TRBV29-1; j_call: TRBJ2-1; cdr3_nt: TGCAGCGCCGACGGGACTTCCTACAATGAGCAGTTCTTC; cdr3_aa: CSADGTSYNEQFF
clone_size: .; d_call: TRBD2; v_call: TRBV18; j_call: TRBJ2-7; cdr3_nt: TGTGCCAGCACCCCAAGCCCTGAGACTAGCGGGAGTAGGAGCTACGAGCAGTACTTC; cdr3_aa: CASTPSPETSGSRSYEQYF
clone_size: once; d_call: TRBD1; v_call: TRBV20-1; j_call: TRBJ2-2; cdr3_nt: TGCAGTGCTAGGCAAGGGGGCGCCGACACCGGGGAGCTGTTTTTT; cdr3_aa: CSARQGGADTGELFF
clone_size: .; d_call: TRBD1; v_call: TRBV19; j_call: TRBJ2-3; cdr3_nt: TGTGCCAGTAGTACAGGGGGATATAGCACAGATACGCAGTATTTT; cdr3_aa: CASSTGGYSTDTQYF
clone_size: .; d_call: TRBD1; v_call: TRBV27; j_call: TRBJ2-2; cdr3_nt: TGTGCCAGCAGTTTATGGCCACAGGGGACCGGGGAGCTGTTTTTT; cdr3_aa: CASSLWPQGTGELFF
clone_size: few; d_call: TRBD1; v_call: TRBV20-1; j_call: TRBJ1-5; cdr3_nt: TGCAGTGCTGGAACCGGGACAGGGGGCGGGCCCCAGCATTTT; cdr3_aa: CSAGTGTGGGPQHF
clone_size: .; d_call: .; v_call: TRBV12-3/TRBV12-4; j_call: TRBJ1-1; cdr3_nt: TGTGCCAGCAGTTTCCACACTGAAGCTTTCTTT; cdr3_aa: CASSFHTEAFF
clone_size: once; d_call: .; v_call: TRBV28; j_call: TRBJ1-5; cdr3_nt: TGTGCCAGCAGTTTCTTTAGGACAGACAGCAATCAGCCCCAGCATTTT; cdr3_aa: CASSFFRTDSNQPQHF
clone_size: once; d_call: TRBD2; v_call: TRBV5-4; j_call: TRBJ2-3; cdr3_nt: TGTGCCAGCAGCTTGAATCTAGCGGGGGCTGATACGCAGTATTTT; cdr3_aa: CASSLNLAGADTQYF
clone_size: .; d_call: TRBD1; v_call: TRBV6-2/TRBV6-3; j_call: TRBJ2-6; cdr3_nt: TGTGCCAGCAGAAGACAGGGGAAGACTTCTGGGGCCAACGTCCTGACTTTC; cdr3_aa: CASRRQGKTSGANVLTF
clone_size: .; d_call: TRBD2; v_call: TRBV29-1; j_call: TRBJ2-1; cdr3_nt: TGCAGCGTTGGACAAGATCTAGCGCGGGGGACCTACAATGAGCAGTTCTTC; cdr3_aa: CSVGQDLARGTYNEQFF
clone_size: .; d_call: TRBD1; v_call: TRBV29-1; j_call: TRBJ2-7; cdr3_nt: TGCAGCGTTGAAGCTCCGGGGACAGGGGAAACCTACGAGCAGTACTTC; cdr3_aa: CSVEAPGTGETYEQYF
clone_size: .; d_call: .; v_call: TRBV9; j_call: TRBJ2-5; cdr3_nt: TGTGCCAGCAGCGCGGGCGGAGGCGAAGAGACCCAGTACTTC; cdr3_aa: CASSAGGGEETQYF
clone_size: .; d_call: .; v_call: TRBV20-1; j_call: TRBJ1-2; cdr3_nt: TGCAGTGCTAGCCAGGGCCTCTATGGCTACACCTTC; cdr3_aa: CSASQGLYGYTF
clone_size: .; d_call: .; v_call: TRBV29-1; j_call: TRBJ1-1; cdr3_nt: TGCAGCGTTGAAAAAAGCGGGCGGGGAGCTTTCTTT; cdr3_aa: CSVEKSGRGAFF
clone_size: few; d_call: .; v_call: TRBV5-1; j_call: TRBJ2-3; cdr3_nt: TGCGCCAGCAGCCTAGGCCTCGGTTCTAGCACAGATACGCAGTATTTT; cdr3_aa: CASSLGLGSSTDTQYF
clone_size: .; d_call: TRBD1; v_call: TRBV7-2; j_call: TRBJ1-1; cdr3_nt: TGTGCCAGCAGCTTAGTAGGACAGGGATACACTGAAGCTTTCTTT; cdr3_aa: CASSLVGQGYTEAFF
clone_size: few; d_call: TRBD1; v_call: TRBV9; j_call: TRBJ1-6; cdr3_nt: TGTGCCAGCAGCATCCGACAGGGACCCTCCGTACCCCTCCACTTT; cdr3_aa: CASSIRQGPSVPLHF
clone_size: .; d_call: TRBD2; v_call: TRBV11-2; j_call: TRBJ2-1; cdr3_nt: TGTGCCAGCAGCTTAGTCGTTTGGTCCAGCCGGGGGCCTAGCGGGACCCGTTTATACAATGAGCAGTTCTTC; cdr3_aa: CASSLVVWSSRGPSGTRLYNEQFF
clone_size: .; d_call: TRBD2; v_call: TRBV12-3/TRBV12-4; j_call: TRBJ2-3; cdr3_nt: TGTGCCAGCAGCCCGGGACTAGCGGGTTGGAGCACAGATACGCAGTATTTT; cdr3_aa: CASSPGLAGWSTDTQYF
clone_size: once; d_call: TRBD2; v_call: TRBV29-1; j_call: TRBJ2-5; cdr3_nt: TGCAGCGCCACTAGCGGGAGGGGAGAGACCCAGTACTTC; cdr3_aa: CSATSGRGETQYF
clone_size: .; d_call: .; v_call: TRBV30; j_call: TRBJ2-5; cdr3_nt: TGTGTCTGGAGTGTAATGGGAGAGACCCAGTACTTC; cdr3_aa: CVWSVMGETQYF
clone_size: .; d_call: .; v_call: TRBV7-7; j_call: TRBJ2-3; cdr3_nt: TGTGCCAGCAGCTTCAAACGCCCTCCCGGGACGGATACGCAGTATTTT; cdr3_aa: CASSFKRPPGTDTQYF
clone_size: once; d_call: .; v_call: TRBV10-3; j_call: TRBJ2-7; cdr3_nt: TGTGCCATCAGTGAGTTTCCCTCCAGGGTTGACTACGAGCAGTACTTC; cdr3_aa: CAISEFPSRVDYEQYF
clone_size: .; d_call: .; v_call: TRBV15; j_call: TRBJ2-7; cdr3_nt: TGTGCCACCAGCAGAGATGAGGGCACCTACGAGCAGTACTTC; cdr3_aa: CATSRDEGTYEQYF
clone_size: .; d_call: .; v_call: TRBV20-1; j_call: TRBJ2-1; cdr3_nt: TGCAGTGCTAGAGTTCCAGTGGACGGGAGAGTCAATGAGCAGTTCTTC; cdr3_aa: CSARVPVDGRVNEQFF
clone_size: .; d_call: .; v_call: TRBV5-1; j_call: TRBJ2-5; cdr3_nt: TGCGCCAGCAGCTTAGGTCGACTTCAAGAGACCCAGTACTTC; cdr3_aa: CASSLGRLQETQYF
clone_size: .; d_call: TRBD1; v_call: TRBV4-3; j_call: TRBJ1-6; cdr3_nt: TGCGCCAGCAGCCAGGGACAGGGTAACTCTTCACCCCTCCACTTT; cdr3_aa: CASSQGQGNSSPLHF
clone_size: .; d_call: .; v_call: TRBV12-3/TRBV12-4; j_call: TRBJ1-5; cdr3_nt: TGTGCCAGCAGTTTAGGCGACATATCCCATCAGCCCCAGCATTTT; cdr3_aa: CASSLGDISHQPQHF
clone_size: .; d_call: .; v_call: TRBV21-1; j_call: TRBJ2-7; cdr3_nt: TGTGCCAGCCCAGCGGCCCCCGCTTCCTACGAGCAGTACTTC; cdr3_aa: CASPAAPASYEQYF